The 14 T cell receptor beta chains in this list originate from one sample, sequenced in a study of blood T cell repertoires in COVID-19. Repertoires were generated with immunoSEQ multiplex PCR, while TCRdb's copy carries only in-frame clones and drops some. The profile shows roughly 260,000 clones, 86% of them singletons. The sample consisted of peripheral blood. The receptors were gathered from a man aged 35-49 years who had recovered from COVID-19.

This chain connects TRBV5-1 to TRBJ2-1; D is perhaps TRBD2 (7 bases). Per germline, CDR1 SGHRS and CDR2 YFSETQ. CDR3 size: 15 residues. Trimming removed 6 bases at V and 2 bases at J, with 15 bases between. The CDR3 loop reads CASNSQGTTYNEQFF. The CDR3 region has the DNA TGCGCCAGCAACTCCCAGGGGACTACCTACAATGAGCAGTTCTTC.

CDR3 bases: TGTGCCAGCAGCCTTCGAGGGCCGGGGGCTAACTATGGCTACACCTTC. This encodes CASSLRGPGANYGYTF. The chain joins TRBV5-6 to TRBJ1-2; D might be TRBD1 (5 bases). Germline CDR1 SGHDT, CDR2 YYEEEE. The CDR3 length is 16 residues. The V gene lost 4 bases and the J gene lost 0 bases, with 16 bases spanning the gap.

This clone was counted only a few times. The CDR3 is CASRGTGTMKGNTEAFF. DNA of the CDR3: TGCGCCAGCAGGGGGACAGGGACTATGAAAGGGAACACTGAAGCTTTCTTT. The chain uses TRBV5-1 and TRBJ1-1; 9 bases match TRBD1. CDR3 length: 17 residues. V shed 5 bases and J 1 base; nucleotides not matched to a gene: 12. Looked up from germline, CDR1 is SGHRS and CDR2 is YFSETQ.

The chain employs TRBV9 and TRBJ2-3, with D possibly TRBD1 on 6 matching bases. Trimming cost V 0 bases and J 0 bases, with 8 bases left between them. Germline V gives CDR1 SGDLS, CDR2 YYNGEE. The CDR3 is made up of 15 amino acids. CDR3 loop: CASSVAGHSTDTQYF. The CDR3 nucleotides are TGTGCCAGCAGCGTAGCGGGACACAGCACAGATACGCAGTATTTT.

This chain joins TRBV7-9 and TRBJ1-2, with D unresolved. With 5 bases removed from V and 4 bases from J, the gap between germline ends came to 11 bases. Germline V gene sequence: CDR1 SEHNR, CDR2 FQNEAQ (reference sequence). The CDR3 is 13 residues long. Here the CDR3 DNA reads TGTGCCAGCAGCCCAACAGAGATCTATGGCTACACCTTC. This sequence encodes CASSPTEIYGYTF.

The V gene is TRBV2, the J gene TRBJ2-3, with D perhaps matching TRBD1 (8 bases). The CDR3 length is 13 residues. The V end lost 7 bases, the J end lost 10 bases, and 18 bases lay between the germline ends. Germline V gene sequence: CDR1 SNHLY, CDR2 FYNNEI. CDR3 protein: CASTGTGAGAQYF. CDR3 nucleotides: TGTGCCAGCACTGGGACAGGCGCGGGGGCGCAGTATTTT. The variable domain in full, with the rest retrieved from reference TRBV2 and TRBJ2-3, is EPEVTQTPSHQVTQMGQEVILRCVPISNHLYFYWYRQILGQKVEFLVSFYNNEISEKSEIFDDQFSVERPDGSNFTLKIRSTKLEDSAMYFCASTGTGAGAQYFGPGTRLTVL.

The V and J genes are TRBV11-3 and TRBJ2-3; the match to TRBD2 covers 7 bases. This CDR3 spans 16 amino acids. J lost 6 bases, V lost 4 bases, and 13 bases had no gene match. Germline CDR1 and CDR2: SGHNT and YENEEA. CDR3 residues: CASSSGTNIYQDTQYF. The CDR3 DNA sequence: TGTGCCAGCAGCTCCGGGACTAACATTTATCAGGATACGCAGTATTTT.

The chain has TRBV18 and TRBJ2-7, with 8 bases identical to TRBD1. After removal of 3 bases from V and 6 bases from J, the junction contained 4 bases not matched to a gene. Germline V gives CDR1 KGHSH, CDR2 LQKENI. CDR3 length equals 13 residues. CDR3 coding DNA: TGTGCCAGCTCACCGAAGACAGGGGTCGAGCAGTACTTC. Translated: CASSPKTGVEQYF.

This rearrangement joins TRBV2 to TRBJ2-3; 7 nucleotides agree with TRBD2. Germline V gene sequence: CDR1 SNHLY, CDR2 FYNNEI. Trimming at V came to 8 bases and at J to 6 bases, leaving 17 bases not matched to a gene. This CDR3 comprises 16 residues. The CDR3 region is CASRKTLAAGGDTQYF. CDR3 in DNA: TGTGCCAGCCGGAAGACCCTAGCGGCCGGAGGCGATACGCAGTATTTT.

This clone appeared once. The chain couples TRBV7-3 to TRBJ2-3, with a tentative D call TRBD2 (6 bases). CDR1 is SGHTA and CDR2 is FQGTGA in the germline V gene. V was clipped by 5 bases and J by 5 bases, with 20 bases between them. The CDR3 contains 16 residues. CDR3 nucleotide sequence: TGTGCCAGCAGCCGACAGCCGGGAGAGGCTGGAGATACGCAGTATTTT. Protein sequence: CASSRQPGEAGDTQYF.

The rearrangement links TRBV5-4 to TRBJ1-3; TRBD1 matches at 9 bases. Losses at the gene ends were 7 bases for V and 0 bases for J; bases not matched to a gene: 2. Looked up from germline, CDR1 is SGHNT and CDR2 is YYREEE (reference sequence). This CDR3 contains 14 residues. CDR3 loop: CASRDRVSGNTIYF. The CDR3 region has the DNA TGTGCCAGCCGGGACAGGGTCTCTGGAAACACCATATATTTT.

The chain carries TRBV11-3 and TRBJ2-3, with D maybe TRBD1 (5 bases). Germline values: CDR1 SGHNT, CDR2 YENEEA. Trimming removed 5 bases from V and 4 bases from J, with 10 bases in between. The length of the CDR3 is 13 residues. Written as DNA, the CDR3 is TGTGCCAGCAGCATCGGACACCCAGATACGCAGTATTTT. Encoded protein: CASSIGHPDTQYF.

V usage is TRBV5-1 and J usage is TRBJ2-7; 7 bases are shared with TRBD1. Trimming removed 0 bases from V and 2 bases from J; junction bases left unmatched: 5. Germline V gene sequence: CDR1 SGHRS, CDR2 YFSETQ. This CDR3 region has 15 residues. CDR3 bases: TGCGCCAGCAGCTTGGGGGACAGCGGCGCCTACGAGCAGTACTTC. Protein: CASSLGDSGAYEQYF.

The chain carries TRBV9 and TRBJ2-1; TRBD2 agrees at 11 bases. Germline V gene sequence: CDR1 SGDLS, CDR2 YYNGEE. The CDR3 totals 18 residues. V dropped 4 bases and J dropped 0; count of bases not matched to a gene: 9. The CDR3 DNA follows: TGTGCCAGCAGCACCGGGACTAGCGGAAGAAGCTCCTACAATGAGCAGTTCTTC. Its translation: CASSTGTSGRSSYNEQFF.